This is a list of T cell receptor beta chains from one sample in a study of beta chain features in type 1 diabetes. Sequenced by immunoSEQ multiplex PCR; TCRdb stores in-frame clones only, minus some. This repertoire shows some 360,000 clones, less than 20% found once; its top ten account for 0.044%. Specimen: naive CD4+ T cells from blood. The receptor set was obtained from a woman younger than 30 in good health. CDR3s include the opening cysteine and the closing phenylalanine or tryptophan. Each record gives: V gene, clone size, J gene, D gene, CDR3 protein, CDR3 DNA. D genes are given only for firm matches. The size of a clone is reported for some rows only, either as once, few or many, or as a class for expanded clones.

>TRBV7-2|few|TRBJ2-3|-
CASSPPPRGDTQYF
TGTGCCAGCAGCCCCCCTCCCCGCGGGGATACGCAGTATTTT
>TRBV5-1|-|TRBJ1-1|-
CASSQWEGTEAFF
TGCGCCAGCAGCCAATGGGAGGGGACTGAAGCTTTCTTT
>TRBV19|few|TRBJ2-1|TRBD2
CASSIERRELSNEQFF
TGTGCCAGTAGTATAGAACGGCGGGAGCTAAGCAATGAGCAGTTCTTC
>TRBV2|few|TRBJ1-5|-
CASNIGGSNQPQHF
TGTGCCAGCAATATCGGAGGTAGCAATCAGCCCCAGCATTTT
>TRBV4-1|-|TRBJ2-1|TRBD1
CASRSGTGIRYNEQFF
TGCGCCAGCAGATCCGGGACAGGGATCCGGTACAATGAGCAGTTCTTC
>TRBV29-1|few|TRBJ2-7|-
CSARDRVIMTSGSYEQYF
TGCAGCGCCCGGGACAGGGTAATAATGACTAGCGGTTCCTACGAGCAGTACTTC
>TRBV7-2|few|TRBJ2-7|-
CASSGPTSKRIHEQYF
TGTGCCAGCAGCGGACCAACTAGCAAAAGAATCCACGAGCAGTACTTC
>TRBV7-8|few|TRBJ1-2|-
CASSPEPRGGYTF
TGTGCCAGCAGCCCAGAACCCAGGGGTGGCTACACCTTC
>TRBV23-1|-|TRBJ1-2|TRBD1
CASSQPPRQGAICYGYTF
TGCGCCAGCAGTCAACCGCCTCGACAGGGGGCAATCTGCTATGGCTACACCTTC
>TRBV15|few|TRBJ2-1|-
CATSRVGFLDSQFF
TGTGCCACCAGCAGAGTGGGATTTTTGGACTCGCAGTTCTTC
>TRBV4-1|-|TRBJ1-4|-
CASSQVEDKKEKLFF
TGCGCCAGCAGCCAAGTAGAGGACAAAAAGGAAAAACTGTTTTTT
>TRBV30|once|TRBJ1-6|-
CAWSLLLNSPLHF
TGTGCCTGGAGCCTCCTACTCAATTCACCCCTCCACTTT
>TRBV7-2|-|TRBJ1-5|-
CASSFYGLHQPQHF
TGTGCCAGCAGCTTTTATGGGCTGCATCAGCCCCAGCATTTT
>TRBV18|-|TRBJ2-2|-
CASSPRGLPNTGELFF
TGTGCCAGCTCACCACGCGGACTACCGAACACCGGGGAGCTGTTTTTT
>TRBV7-2|few|TRBJ2-5|TRBD2
CASSLVAGPQETQYF
TGTGCCAGCAGCTTAGTAGCGGGACCCCAAGAGACCCAGTACTTC
>TRBV7-9|few|TRBJ1-2|-
CASSPRGYGYTF
TGTGCCAGCAGCCCCCGGGGGTATGGCTACACCTTC
>TRBV11-2|few|TRBJ2-3|-
CASSPLGETQYF
TGTGCCAGCAGCCCCTTAGGGGAAACGCAGTATTTT
>TRBV5-1|few|TRBJ1-2|-
CASSSGFNYGYTF
TGCGCCAGCAGCTCGGGGTTTAACTATGGCTACACCTTC
>TRBV2|few|TRBJ1-6|-
CASRPLASTGASPLHF
TGTGCCAGCAGACCCTTGGCATCGACGGGTGCTTCACCCCTCCACTTT
>TRBV29-1|-|TRBJ2-5|TRBD1
CSAAGTGRFQETQYF
TGCAGCGCCGCTGGGACAGGGCGGTTCCAAGAGACCCAGTACTTC
>TRBV2|-|TRBJ1-1|-
CATLGGTSYTEAFF
TGTGCCACCCTTGGGGGGACGAGTTACACTGAAGCTTTCTTT